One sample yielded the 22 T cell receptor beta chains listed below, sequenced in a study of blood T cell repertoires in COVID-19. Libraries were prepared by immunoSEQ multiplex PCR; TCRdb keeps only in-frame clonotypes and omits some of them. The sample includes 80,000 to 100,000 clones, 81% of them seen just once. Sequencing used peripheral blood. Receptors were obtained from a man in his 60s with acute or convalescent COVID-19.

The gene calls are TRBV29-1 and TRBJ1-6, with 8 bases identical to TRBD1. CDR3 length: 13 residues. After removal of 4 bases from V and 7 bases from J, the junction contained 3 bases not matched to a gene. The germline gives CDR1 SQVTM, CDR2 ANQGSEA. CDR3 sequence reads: CSVGTGQNSPLHF. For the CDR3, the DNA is TGCAGCGTTGGGACAGGGCAAAATTCACCCCTCCACTTT.

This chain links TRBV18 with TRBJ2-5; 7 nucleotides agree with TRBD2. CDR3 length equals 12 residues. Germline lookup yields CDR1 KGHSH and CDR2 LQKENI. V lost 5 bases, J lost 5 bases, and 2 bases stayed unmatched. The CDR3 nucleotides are TGTGCCAGCTCAGCGGGAGTTGAGACCCAGTACTTC. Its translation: CASSAGVETQYF.

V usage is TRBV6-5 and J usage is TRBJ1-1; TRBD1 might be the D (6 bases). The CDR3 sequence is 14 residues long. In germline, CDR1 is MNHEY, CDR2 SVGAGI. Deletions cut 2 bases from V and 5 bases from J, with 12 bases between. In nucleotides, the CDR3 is TGTGCCAGCAGTTACAACAGGGAGGGAACTGAAGCTTTCTTT. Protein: CASSYNREGTEAFF.

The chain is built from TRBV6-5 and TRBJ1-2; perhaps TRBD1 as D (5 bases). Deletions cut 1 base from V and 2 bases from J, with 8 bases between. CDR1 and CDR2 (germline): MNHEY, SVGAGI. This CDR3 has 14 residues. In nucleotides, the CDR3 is TGTGCCAGCAGTTACTTTCGGACAAACTATGGCTACACCTTC. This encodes CASSYFRTNYGYTF.

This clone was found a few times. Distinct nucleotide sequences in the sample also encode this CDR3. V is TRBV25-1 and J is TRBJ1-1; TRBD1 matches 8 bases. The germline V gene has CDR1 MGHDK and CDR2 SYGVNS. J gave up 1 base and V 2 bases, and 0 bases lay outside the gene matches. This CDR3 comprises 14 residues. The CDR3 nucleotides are TGTGCCAGCAGTGAAGGACAGGGGAACACTGAAGCTTTCTTT. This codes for CASSEGQGNTEAFF.

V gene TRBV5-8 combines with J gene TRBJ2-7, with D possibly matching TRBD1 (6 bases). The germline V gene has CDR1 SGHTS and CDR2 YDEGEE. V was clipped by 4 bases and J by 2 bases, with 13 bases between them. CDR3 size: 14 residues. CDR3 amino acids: CASSPEGEPYEQYF. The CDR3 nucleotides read TGTGCCAGCAGCCCCGAGGGGGAGCCCTACGAGCAGTACTTC.

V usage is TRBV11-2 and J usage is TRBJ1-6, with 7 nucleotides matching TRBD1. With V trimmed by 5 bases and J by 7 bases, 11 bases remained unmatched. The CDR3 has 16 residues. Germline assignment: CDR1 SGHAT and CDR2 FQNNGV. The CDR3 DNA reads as TGTGCCAGCAGCCTGACAGGGAAAAGTACAAATTCACCCCTCCACTTT. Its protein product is CASSLTGKSTNSPLHF.

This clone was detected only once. The CDR3 is CASSIGISGSSDTQYF. In DNA form, the CDR3 reads TGTGCCAGCAGCATAGGGATTAGCGGGAGCTCCGATACGCAGTATTTT. V and J are TRBV27 and TRBJ2-3; TRBD2 aligns across 9 bases. This CDR3 is built from 16 residues. V lost 6 bases, J lost 6 bases, and 13 bases stayed unmatched. Germline V gene data show CDR1 as MNHEY and CDR2 as SMNVEV (reference sequence).

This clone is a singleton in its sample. The CDR3 spells CASRSPGQGAYEQYF. Here the CDR3 DNA reads TGTGCCAGCAGGTCACCGGGACAGGGGGCGTACGAGCAGTACTTC. The chain carries TRBV27 and TRBJ2-7; 12 bases align to TRBD1. Germline V CDR1 and CDR2: MNHEY, SMNVEV (reference sequence). The CDR3 contains 15 residues. The V and J ends lost 6 bases and 4 bases, in that order; junction bases with no gene match: 7.

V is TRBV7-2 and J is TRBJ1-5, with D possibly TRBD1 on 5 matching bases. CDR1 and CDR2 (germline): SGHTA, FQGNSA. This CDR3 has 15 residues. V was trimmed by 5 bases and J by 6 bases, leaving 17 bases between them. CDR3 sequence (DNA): TGTGCCAGCAGCCCCGACTGGGGGGGGAGTCAGCCCCAGCATTTT. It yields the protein CASSPDWGGSQPQHF.

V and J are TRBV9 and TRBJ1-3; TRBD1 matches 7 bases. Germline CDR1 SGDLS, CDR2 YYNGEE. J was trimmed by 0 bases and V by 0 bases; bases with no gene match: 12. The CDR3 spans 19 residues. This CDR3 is CASSVATGDGSDSGNTIYF. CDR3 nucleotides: TGTGCCAGCAGCGTAGCTACAGGGGACGGGTCCGACTCTGGAAACACCATATATTTT.

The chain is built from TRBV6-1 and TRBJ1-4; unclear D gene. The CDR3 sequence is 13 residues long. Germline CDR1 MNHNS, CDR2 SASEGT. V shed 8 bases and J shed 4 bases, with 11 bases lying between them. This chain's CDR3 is CASAGSGNEKLFF. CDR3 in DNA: TGTGCCAGCGCGGGCTCCGGTAATGAAAAACTGTTTTTT.

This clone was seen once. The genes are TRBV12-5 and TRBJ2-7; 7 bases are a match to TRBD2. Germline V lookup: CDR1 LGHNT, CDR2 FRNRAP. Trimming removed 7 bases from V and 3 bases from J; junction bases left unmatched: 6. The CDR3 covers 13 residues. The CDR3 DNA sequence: TGTGCTAGTGCACTAGCGAGCTACTACGAGCAGTACTTC. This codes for CASALASYYEQYF.

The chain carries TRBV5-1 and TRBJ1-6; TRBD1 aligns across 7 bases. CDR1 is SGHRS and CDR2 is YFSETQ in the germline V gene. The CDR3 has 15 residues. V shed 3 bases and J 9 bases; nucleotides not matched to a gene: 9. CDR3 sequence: CASSSTDRVTSPLHF. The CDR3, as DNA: TGCGCCAGCAGCTCGACCGACAGGGTTACTTCACCCCTCCACTTT.

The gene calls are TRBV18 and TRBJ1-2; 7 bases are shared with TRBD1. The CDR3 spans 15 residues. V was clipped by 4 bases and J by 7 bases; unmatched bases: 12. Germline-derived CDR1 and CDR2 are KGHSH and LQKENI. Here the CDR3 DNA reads TGTGCCAGCTCACTCCTCTCTGAGGGGGCCCTTGGCTACACCTTC. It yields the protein CASSLLSEGALGYTF.

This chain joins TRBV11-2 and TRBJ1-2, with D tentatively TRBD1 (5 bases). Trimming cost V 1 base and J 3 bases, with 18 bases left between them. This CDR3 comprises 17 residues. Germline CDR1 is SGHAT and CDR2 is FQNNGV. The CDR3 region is CASSLGTGSKAHYGYTF. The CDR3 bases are TGTGCCAGCAGCTTAGGAACAGGAAGTAAGGCCCACTATGGCTACACCTTC.

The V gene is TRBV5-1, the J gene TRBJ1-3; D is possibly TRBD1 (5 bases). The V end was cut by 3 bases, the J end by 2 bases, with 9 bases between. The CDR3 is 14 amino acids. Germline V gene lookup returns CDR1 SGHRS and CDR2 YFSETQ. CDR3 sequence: CASSSRGAGNTIYF. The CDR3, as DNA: TGCGCCAGCAGCTCCCGGGGGGCTGGAAACACCATATATTTT.

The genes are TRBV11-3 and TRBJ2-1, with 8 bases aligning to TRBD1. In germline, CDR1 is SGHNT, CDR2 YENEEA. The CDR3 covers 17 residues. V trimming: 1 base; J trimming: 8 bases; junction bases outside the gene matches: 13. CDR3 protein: CASSLGVITGGLDEQFF. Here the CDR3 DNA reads TGTGCCAGCAGCTTAGGAGTTATAACAGGGGGTTTGGATGAGCAGTTCTTC.

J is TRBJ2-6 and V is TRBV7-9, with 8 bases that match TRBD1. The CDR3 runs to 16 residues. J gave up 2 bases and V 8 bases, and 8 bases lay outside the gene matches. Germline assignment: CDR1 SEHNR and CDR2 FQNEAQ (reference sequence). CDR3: CASRLSGGTGANVLTF. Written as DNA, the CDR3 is TGTGCCAGCCGCCTCTCAGGGGGCACTGGGGCCAACGTCCTGACTTTC.

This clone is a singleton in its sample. CDR3 sequence reads: CASSHVAVHEQYF. As DNA, the CDR3 is TGTGCCAGCAGCCACGTAGCTGTCCACGAGCAGTACTTC. V usage is TRBV14 and J usage is TRBJ2-7; D unclear. V gave up 3 bases and J gave up 5 bases, with 11 bases separating them. CDR3 length: 13 residues. Germline values: CDR1 SGHDN, CDR2 FVKESK. Variable domain in full (rest from reference TRBV14 and TRBJ2-7): EAGVTQFPSHSVIEKGQTVTLRCDPISGHDNLYWYRRVMGKEIKFLLHFVKESKQDESGMPNNRFLAERTGGTYSTLKVQPAELEDSGVYFCASSHVAVHEQYFGPGTRLTVT.

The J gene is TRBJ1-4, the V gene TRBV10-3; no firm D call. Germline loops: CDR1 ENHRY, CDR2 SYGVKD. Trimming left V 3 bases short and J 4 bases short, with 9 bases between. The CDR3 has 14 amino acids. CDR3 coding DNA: TGTGCCATCAGTGAATCCAGAAATAATGAAAAACTGTTTTTT. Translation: CAISESRNNEKLFF.

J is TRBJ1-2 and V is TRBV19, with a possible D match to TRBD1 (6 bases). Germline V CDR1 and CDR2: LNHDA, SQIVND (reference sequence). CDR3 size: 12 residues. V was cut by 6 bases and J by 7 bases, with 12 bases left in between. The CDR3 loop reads CASSDRFGGYTF. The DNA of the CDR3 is TGTGCCAGTAGCGACAGGTTCGGTGGCTACACCTTC.